The 8 T cell receptor beta chains below come from one sample, sequenced in a study of control samples from healthy donors and cancer patients. Profiled with immunoSEQ multiplex PCR; TCRdb holds only in-frame clones, not every one. Among just over 80,000 clones, around 94% were seen once, and the ten largest hold 4.5% to 5.5%. The sequenced material came from blood. Every receptor here comes from a woman under 30 in good health.

The chain is built from TRBV2 and TRBJ2-2; 11 bases line up with TRBD2. CDR3 length: 15 residues. Germline-derived CDR1 and CDR2 are SNHLY and FYNNEI. V lost 9 bases to trimming and J lost 1 base; unmatched junction nucleotides: 4. The CDR3 loop is CARRLAGLNTGELFF. CDR3 coding DNA: TGTGCCAGACGACTAGCGGGATTGAACACCGGGGAGCTGTTTTTT.

This clone was seen only a few times. This sequence joins TRBV28 and TRBJ1-2; D ambiguous. With 6 bases removed from V and 7 bases from J, the gap between germline ends came to 21 bases. The CDR3 contains 15 residues. Germline V gene data show CDR1 as MDHEN and CDR2 as SYDVKM. The DNA for the CDR3 is TGTGCCAGCAGCCCCCGCGACCGACACTCCGCTGGCTACACCTTC. Translation: CASSPRDRHSAGYTF.

V is TRBV24-1 and J is TRBJ2-3, with D perhaps matching TRBD1 (5 bases). With 10 bases removed from V and 0 bases from J, the gap between germline ends came to 7 bases. This CDR3 is built from 12 residues. The germline CDR1 and CDR2 sequences are KGHDR and SFDVKD. DNA for the CDR3: TGTGCCACGGCAGGGAGCACAGATACGCAGTATTTT. This gives the protein CATAGSTDTQYF.

The V gene is TRBV19, the J gene TRBJ2-3; 8 positions agree with TRBD2. The CDR3 sequence is 16 residues long. Per germline, CDR1 LNHDA and CDR2 SQIVND (reference sequence). V lost 5 bases, J lost 5 bases, and 12 bases stayed unmatched. CDR3 coding DNA: TGTGCCAGTAGTCTAATAGCGGGAACCGGGGAAGATACGCAGTATTTT. Translation: CASSLIAGTGEDTQYF.

For this clone: Here the CDR3 omits its conserved ending phenylalanine or tryptophan, so a read error is the likely source. The chain joins TRBV25-1 to TRBJ1-2; D is uncertain. The CDR3 totals 11 residues. Germline-derived CDR1 and CDR2 are MGHDK and SYGVNS. Trimming pared 8 bases from V and 1 base from J, leaving 5 bases between. Here the CDR3 reads CASSRNYGYTL. The DNA for the CDR3 is TGTGCCAGCTCACGTAACTATGGCTACACCCTC.

The chain couples TRBV6-2 or TRBV6-3 to TRBJ2-1; a possible D gene is TRBD2 (5 bases). This CDR3 region has 16 residues. The ends were cut back, 0 bases at V and 8 bases at J, with 17 bases in the middle. CDR1 MNHEY and CDR2 SVGEGT come from the germline V gene. As DNA, the CDR3 is TGTGCCAGCAGTTACTCAGGGAGTCCCTTAGTGTATGAGCAGTTCTTC. It specifies CASSYSGSPLVYEQFF.

This clone was found once. The V and J genes are TRBV7-9 and TRBJ2-7; D remains ambiguous. This CDR3 comprises 12 residues. The germline V and J ends were trimmed by 5 bases and 4 bases, with 9 bases remaining between them. CDR1 SEHNR and CDR2 FQNEAQ come from the germline V gene (reference sequence). CDR3 sequence: CASSAILYEQYF. Written as DNA, the CDR3 is TGTGCCAGCAGCGCAATACTATACGAGCAGTACTTC.

The rearrangement uses TRBV9 and TRBJ1-6; possibly TRBD1 for D (6 bases). The V end lost 6 bases, the J end lost 3 bases, and 16 bases lay between the germline ends. This CDR3 has 16 residues. Germline V gene lookup returns CDR1 SGDLS and CDR2 YYNGEE. The DNA of the CDR3 is TGTGCCAGCACCGCAGGGGACCCTAACTATAATTCACCCCTCCACTTT. This sequence encodes CASTAGDPNYNSPLHF. Supplemented by reference TRBV9 and TRBJ1-6, the full variable domain reads DSGVTQTPKHLITATGQRVTLRCSPRSGDLSVYWYQQSLDQGLQFLIQYYNGEERAKGNILERFSAQQFPDLHSELNLSSLELGDSALYFCASTAGDPNYNSPLHFGNGTRLTVT.